These 20 T cell receptor beta chains share one sample of origin, sequenced in a study of shared clonotypes between healthy human individuals (dated by TCRdb to 2020 to 2022). The library was produced with the immunoSEQ multiplex PCR assay. TCRdb stores this immuneACCESS table with in-frame sequences only. Part of the clones is absent; in the studies checked, under half of the shortfall reflects unresolved V genes, and no reason is known for the rest. The sample profile shows about 600,000 clones; 95% to 98% of them were found once. Approximately 0.3% of the sample is in the top ten clones. CD8 naive samples were obtained by positive selection for CCR7 among CD45RO-negative cells, yielding a CD45RA+CCR7+ population from which TemRA cells were excluded. Sequenced: naive CD8+ T cells sorted from blood. In the paper's terms, the cell subset or site label means: CD45RA+CCR7+. All receptors derive from a man aged 25 to 40 in good health.

Details on this clone: The junction departs from germline at one end; a sequencing error may be responsible. DNA for the CDR3: TGTGCCACCAGCTTACAGGCTGAATCTAGGGGCAATCAGCCCCAGCATTTT. Its translation: CATSLQAESRGNQPQHF. The V gene is TRBV7-2, the J gene TRBJ1-5, with D tentatively TRBD1 (5 bases). The CDR3 totals 17 residues. The germline V gene has CDR1 SGHTA and CDR2 FQGNSA.

The CDR3 protein is CASSLEGFRPQHF. CDR3 coding DNA: TGTGCCAGCAGCTTAGAGGGTTTTAGGCCCCAGCATTTT. This chain connects TRBV7-9 to TRBJ1-5; D is uncertain. Trimming took off 1 base at V and 9 bases at J, with 10 bases between the two ends. In germline, CDR1 is SEHNR, CDR2 FQNEAQ (reference sequence). This CDR3 is 13 amino acids long.

V gene TRBV5-4 combines with J gene TRBJ2-7; 13 bases agree with TRBD2. Germline values: CDR1 SGHNT, CDR2 YYREEE (reference sequence). This CDR3 is built from 16 residues. V lost 0 bases, J lost 4 bases, and 4 bases stayed unmatched. The DNA of the CDR3 is TGTGCCAGCAGCTTGGGGGGGACTAGCGGGACTTACGAGCAGTACTTC. It is translated as CASSLGGTSGTYEQYF. Using reference TRBV5-4 and TRBJ2-7 for the parts outside the CDR3, the full variable domain is ETGVTQSPTHLIKTRGQQVTLRCSSQSGHNTVSWYQQALGQGPQFIFQYYREEENGRGNFPPRFSGLQFPNYSSELNVNALELDDSALYLCASSLGGTSGTYEQYFGPGTRLTVT.

The rearrangement joins TRBV9 to TRBJ1-4; D is undetermined. Looked up from germline, CDR1 is SGDLS and CDR2 is YYNGEE. V dropped 0 bases and J dropped 8 bases, with 14 bases sitting between them. The CDR3 runs 15 residues. The CDR3 DNA reads TGTGCCAGCAGCGTAGATGGGAGGTTAGAAGAAAAACTGTTTTTT. It specifies CASSVDGRLEEKLFF.

The chain joins TRBV5-5 to TRBJ1-2, with D uncertain. The CDR3 spans 14 residues. CDR1 is SGHKS, CDR2 YYEKEE, per germline (reference sequence). Trimming left V 6 bases short and J 4 bases short, with 16 bases between. The CDR3 here is CASIPWTGAYGYTF. In nucleotides, the CDR3 is TGTGCCAGCATTCCCTGGACGGGAGCCTATGGCTACACCTTC.

The rearrangement uses TRBV30 and TRBJ2-7; a weak D match, TRBD2 (5 bases). The CDR3 extends over 11 amino acids. The V gene's germline CDR1 is GTSNPN and CDR2 SVGIG (reference sequence). Trimming pared 0 bases from V and 7 bases from J, leaving 7 bases between. This CDR3 reads CAWSVGDEQYF. CDR3 in DNA: TGTGCCTGGAGTGTCGGGGATGAGCAGTACTTC.

The gene calls are TRBV2 and TRBJ2-1; no reliable D call. The germline CDR1 and CDR2 sequences are SNHLY and FYNNEI. This CDR3 is built from 12 residues. The V end was cut by 7 bases, the J end by 4 bases, with 8 bases between. CDR3 bases: TGTGCCAGCATCGGCAGGTACAATGAGCAGTTCTTC. Translated, it gives CASIGRYNEQFF.

This rearrangement joins TRBV28 to TRBJ1-4, with a possible D match to TRBD1 (5 bases). Germline V lookup: CDR1 MDHEN, CDR2 SYDVKM. This CDR3 is built from 15 residues. With 5 bases removed from V and 0 bases from J, the gap between germline ends came to 10 bases. The CDR3 coding sequence is TGTGCCAGCAGTCCGCGGGGGGCAACTAATGAAAAACTGTTTTTT. Its translation: CASSPRGATNEKLFF.

Written as DNA, the CDR3 is TGTGCCAGCAGCCTTGGGACAGGGGAGCAGTACTTC. It translates to CASSLGTGEQYF. The rearrangement joins TRBV7-6 to TRBJ2-7; 9 bases agree with TRBD1. CDR1 and CDR2 (germline): SGHVS, FNYEAQ. The CDR3 runs to 12 residues. V shed 5 bases, J shed 7 bases, and the junction held 3 bases outside the gene matches.

The chain combines TRBV15 with TRBJ1-1; D is unresolved. V lost 4 bases and J 0 bases, leaving 12 bases between the germline ends. The germline gives CDR1 LNHNV, CDR2 YYDKDF (reference sequence). This CDR3 contains 15 residues. CDR3 residues: CATSTLRNMNTEAFF. The DNA for the CDR3 is TGTGCCACCAGCACCCTTAGGAACATGAACACTGAAGCTTTCTTT. The whole variable domain, remainder taken from reference TRBV15 and TRBJ1-1, is DAMVIQNPRYQVTQFGKPVTLSCSQTLNHNVMYWYQQKSSQAPKLLFHYYDKDFNNEADTPDNFQSRRPNTSFCFLDIRSPGLGDTAMYLCATSTLRNMNTEAFFGQGTRLTVV.

This chain uses TRBV28 with TRBJ1-1; 7 nucleotides match TRBD1. J was trimmed by 4 bases and V by 1 base; bases with no gene match: 9. The CDR3 runs to 16 residues. The germline CDR1 and CDR2 sequences are MDHEN and SYDVKM. The CDR3 DNA reads as TGTGCCAGCAGTTTATTCGGGACAGCTCGGGGCACTGAAGCTTTCTTT. It encodes CASSLFGTARGTEAFF.

This clone was detected once. The V gene is TRBV7-9, the J gene TRBJ2-7; possible D gene TRBD2, 7 bases. This CDR3 comprises 15 residues. Between the trimmed V and J ends, which lost 3 bases and 6 bases, there was a span of 18 bases. CDR1 is SEHNR and CDR2 is FQNEAQ in the germline V gene (reference sequence). For the CDR3, the DNA is TGTGCCAGCAGCTTGTTAGGGGGAGGGCCAAGCGAGCAGTACTTC. This codes for CASSLLGGGPSEQYF. Complete variable domain (other parts from reference TRBV7-9 and TRBJ2-7): DTGVSQNPRHKITKRGQNVTFRCDPISEHNRLYWYRQTLGQGPEFLTYFQNEAQLEKSRLLSDRFSAERPKGSFSTLEIQRTEQGDSAMYLCASSLLGGGPSEQYFGPGTRLTVT.

This sequence joins TRBV29-1 and TRBJ2-2, with TRBD1 matching over 7 bases. This CDR3 comprises 13 residues. The germline V gene has CDR1 SQVTM and CDR2 ANQGSEA. The ends lost 7 bases at V and 3 bases at J; junction bases unmatched: 5. The CDR3 region has the DNA TGCAGCGCCCGACAGGGATACACCGGGGAGCTGTTTTTT. The encoded protein is CSARQGYTGELFF.

The V call is TRBV2, the J call TRBJ2-5, with D perhaps matching TRBD1 (7 bases). Germline V gene sequence: CDR1 SNHLY, CDR2 FYNNEI. V was pared by 7 bases and J by 5 bases, with 20 bases between. CDR3 length equals 15 residues. The CDR3 sequence is CASIGLEGARETQYF. DNA of the CDR3: TGTGCCAGCATCGGGTTGGAGGGGGCGCGGGAGACCCAGTACTTC.

This chain links TRBV14 with TRBJ2-3, with 7 bases that match TRBD1. CDR1 SGHDN and CDR2 FVKESK come from the germline V gene. Trimming took 3 bases from V and 6 from J; bases not matched to a gene: 3. The CDR3 sequence is 13 residues long. CDR3 sequence: CASSHLQGDTQYF. The CDR3 DNA follows: TGTGCCAGCAGCCATCTACAGGGGGATACGCAGTATTTT.

The J gene is TRBJ2-1, the V gene TRBV15; D gene uncertain. Germline CDR1 reads LNHNV; CDR2 reads YYDKDF (reference sequence). V lost 1 base, J lost 4 bases, and 14 bases lay in between. The CDR3 runs 16 residues. The CDR3 region is CATSRAPFGVYNEQFF. For the CDR3, the DNA is TGTGCCACCAGCAGAGCCCCGTTCGGAGTTTACAATGAGCAGTTCTTC.

The chain carries TRBV5-1 and TRBJ1-4; no reliable D call. Germline V gene sequence: CDR1 SGHRS, CDR2 YFSETQ. V gave up 0 bases and J gave up 2 bases, with 8 bases separating them. The CDR3 sequence is 15 residues long. The DNA for the CDR3 is TGCGCCAGCAGCTTGGTTGGCAGTACTAATGAAAAACTGTTTTTT. It is translated as CASSLVGSTNEKLFF.

The chain carries TRBV18 and TRBJ2-6; D may be TRBD1 (5 bases). This CDR3 has 18 residues. With 4 bases removed from V and 5 bases from J, the gap between germline ends came to 21 bases. Germline V gives CDR1 KGHSH, CDR2 LQKENI. This chain's CDR3 is CASSHITDIYSRANVLTF. The CDR3 DNA follows: TGTGCCAGCTCACACATAACGGACATTTACAGTCGGGCCAACGTCCTGACTTTC.

Note on this clone: Additional DNA sequences in this sample encode the identical CDR3. J is TRBJ2-7 and V is TRBV27; D remains ambiguous. This CDR3 region has 13 residues. V was shortened by 2 bases and J by 2 bases, with 7 bases between the two germline ends. Germline-derived CDR1 and CDR2 are MNHEY and SMNVEV (reference sequence). This CDR3 reads CASSLRSPYEQYF. The CDR3 DNA sequence: TGTGCCAGCAGTTTACGTTCTCCCTACGAGCAGTACTTC.

This clone was counted a single time. The J gene is TRBJ2-2, the V gene TRBV5-6; 8 bases are a match to TRBD1. V was clipped by 5 bases and J by 5 bases; unmatched bases: 5. This CDR3 has 14 residues. Germline CDR1 and CDR2: SGHDT and YYEEEE. Written as DNA, the CDR3 is TGTGCCAGCAGTAAGAGGACAGGGACCGGGGAGCTGTTTTTT. Amino acid sequence: CASSKRTGTGELFF.